This TCR beta chain emerged from a study of beta chain features in type 1 diabetes. Study-level findings and limits: Shorter TCRB CDR3s, moderately but significantly so, marked every one of the four CD4+ subsets in Type 1 diabetes patients. Type 1 diabetes patients had VDJ junctions that carried fewer insertions and more deletions.

The CDR3 has 16 amino acids. The V end was cut by 3 bases, the J end by 1 base, with 18 bases between. Germline V gene lookup returns CDR1 SQVTM and CDR2 ANQGSEA. Expressed TCRB transcripts were sequenced, since all the RNA that had been isolated was reverse transcribed. This table comes from immunoSEQ multiplex PCR, and its TCRdb copy is limited to in-frame clones, with some not included. Of about 260,000 clones in the sample, just over 20% were seen once. A word on this clone: What it binds is not known.

The source is a woman aged 40 to 49 with type 1 diabetes. Sequenced input: naive CD4+ T cells from blood. This chain connects TRBV29-1 to TRBJ1-1; D remains ambiguous. The CDR3 DNA sequence: TGCAGCGTTGATGGCCCCCTCGCGGCCCCGAACACTGAAGCTTTCTTT. Residues: CSVDGPLAAPNTEAFF.